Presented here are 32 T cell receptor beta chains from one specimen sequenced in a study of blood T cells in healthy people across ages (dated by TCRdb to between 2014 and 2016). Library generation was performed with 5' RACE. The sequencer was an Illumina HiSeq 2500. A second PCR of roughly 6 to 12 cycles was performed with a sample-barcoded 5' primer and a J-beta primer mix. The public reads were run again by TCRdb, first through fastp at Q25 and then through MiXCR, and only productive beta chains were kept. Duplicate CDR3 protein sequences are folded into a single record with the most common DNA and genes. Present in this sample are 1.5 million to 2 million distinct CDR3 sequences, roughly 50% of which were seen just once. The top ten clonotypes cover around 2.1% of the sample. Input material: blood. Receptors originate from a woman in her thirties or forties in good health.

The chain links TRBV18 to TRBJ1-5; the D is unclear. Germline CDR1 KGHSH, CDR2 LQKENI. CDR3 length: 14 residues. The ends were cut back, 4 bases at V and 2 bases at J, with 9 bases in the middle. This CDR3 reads CASSQSRRNQPQHF. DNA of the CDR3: TGTGCCAGCTCACAGTCCAGGCGCAATCAGCCCCAGCATTTT.

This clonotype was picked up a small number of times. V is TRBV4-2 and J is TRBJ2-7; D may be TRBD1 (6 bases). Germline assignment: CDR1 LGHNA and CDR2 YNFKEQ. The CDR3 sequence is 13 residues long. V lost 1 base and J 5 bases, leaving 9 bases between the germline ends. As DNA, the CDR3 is TGTGCCAGCAGCCAAGGGGCAGGGGACGAGCAGTACTTC. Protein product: CASSQGAGDEQYF.

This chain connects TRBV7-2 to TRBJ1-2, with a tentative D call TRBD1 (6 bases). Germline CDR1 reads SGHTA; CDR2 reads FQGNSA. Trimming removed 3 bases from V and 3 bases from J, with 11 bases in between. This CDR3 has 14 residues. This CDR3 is CASSFGGSYYGYTF. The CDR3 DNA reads TGTGCCAGCAGCTTCGGGGGCAGTTACTATGGCTACACCTTC.

CDR3 loop: CSVEIDGQPQHF. DNA for the CDR3: TGCAGCGTTGAAATCGACGGTCAGCCCCAGCATTTT. The rearrangement joins TRBV29-1 to TRBJ1-5; no definite D call. The germline V gene encodes CDR1 SQVTM and CDR2 ANQGSEA. Deletions cut 2 bases from V and 6 bases from J, with 8 bases between. The CDR3 totals 12 residues. The variable domain in full, with the rest retrieved from reference TRBV29-1 and TRBJ1-5, is SAVISQKPSRDICQRGTSLTIQCQVDSQVTMMFWYRQQPGQSLTLIATANQGSEATYESGFVIDKFPISRPNLTFSTLTVSNMSPEDSSIYLCSVEIDGQPQHFGDGTRLSIL.

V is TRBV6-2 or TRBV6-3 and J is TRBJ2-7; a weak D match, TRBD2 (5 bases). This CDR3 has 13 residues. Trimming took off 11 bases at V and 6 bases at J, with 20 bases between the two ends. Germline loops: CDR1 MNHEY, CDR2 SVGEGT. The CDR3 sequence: CASGRGWWGEQYF. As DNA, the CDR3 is TGTGCCTCCGGACGGGGATGGTGGGGCGAGCAGTACTTC.

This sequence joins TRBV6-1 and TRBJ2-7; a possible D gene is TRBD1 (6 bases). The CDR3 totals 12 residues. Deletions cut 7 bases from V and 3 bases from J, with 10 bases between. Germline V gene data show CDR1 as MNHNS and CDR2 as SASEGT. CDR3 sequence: CASMWGLYEQYF. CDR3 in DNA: TGTGCCAGCATGTGGGGGCTCTACGAGCAGTACTTC.

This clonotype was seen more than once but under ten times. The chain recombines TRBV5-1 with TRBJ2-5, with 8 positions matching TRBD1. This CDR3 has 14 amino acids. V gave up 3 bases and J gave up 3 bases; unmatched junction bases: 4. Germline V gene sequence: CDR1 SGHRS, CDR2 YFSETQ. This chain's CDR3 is CASSSGQAEETQYF. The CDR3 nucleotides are TGCGCCAGCAGCTCGGGACAGGCGGAAGAGACCCAGTACTTC.

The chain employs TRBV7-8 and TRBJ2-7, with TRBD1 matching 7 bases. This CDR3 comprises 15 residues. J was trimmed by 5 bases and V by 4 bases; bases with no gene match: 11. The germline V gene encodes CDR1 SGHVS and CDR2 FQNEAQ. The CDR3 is CASSSDRVGRDEQYF. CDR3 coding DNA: TGTGCCAGCAGCTCCGACAGGGTTGGAAGGGACGAGCAGTACTTC.

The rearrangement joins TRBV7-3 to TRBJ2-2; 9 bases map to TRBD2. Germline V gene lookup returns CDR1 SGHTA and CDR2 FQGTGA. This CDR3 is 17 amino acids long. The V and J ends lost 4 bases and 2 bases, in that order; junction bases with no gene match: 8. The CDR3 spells CASSSMAGGGNTGELFF. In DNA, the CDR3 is TGTGCCAGCAGCTCAATGGCGGGGGGGGGAAACACCGGGGAGCTGTTTTTT. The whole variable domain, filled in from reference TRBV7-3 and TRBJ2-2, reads GAGVSQTPSNKVTEKGKYVELRCDPISGHTALYWYRQSLGQGPEFLIYFQGTGAADDSGLPNDRFFAVRPEGSVSTLKIQRTERGDSAVYLCASSSMAGGGNTGELFFGEGSRLTVL.

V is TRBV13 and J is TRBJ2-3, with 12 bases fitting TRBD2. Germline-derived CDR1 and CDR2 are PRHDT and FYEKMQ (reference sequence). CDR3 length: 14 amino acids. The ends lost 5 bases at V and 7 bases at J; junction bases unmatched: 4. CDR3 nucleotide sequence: TGTGCCAGCAGCCCTAGGACTAGCGGGAATACGCAGTATTTT. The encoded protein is CASSPRTSGNTQYF. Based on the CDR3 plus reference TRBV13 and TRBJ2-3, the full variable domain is AAGVIQSPRHLIKEKRETATLKCYPIPRHDTVYWYQQGPGQDPQFLISFYEKMQSDKGSIPDRFSAQQFSDYHSELNMSSLELGDSALYFCASSPRTSGNTQYFGPGTRLTVL.

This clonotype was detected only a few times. The CDR3 DNA follows: TGTGCCACCGGGACTAGCGGGGGGGGATACAATGAGCAGTTCTTC. It yields the protein CATGTSGGGYNEQFF. The chain joins TRBV10-3 to TRBJ2-1, with TRBD2 matching 16 bases. V shed 10 bases and J 4 bases; nucleotides not matched to a gene: 4. The germline gives CDR1 ENHRY, CDR2 SYGVKD. The CDR3 contains 15 residues.

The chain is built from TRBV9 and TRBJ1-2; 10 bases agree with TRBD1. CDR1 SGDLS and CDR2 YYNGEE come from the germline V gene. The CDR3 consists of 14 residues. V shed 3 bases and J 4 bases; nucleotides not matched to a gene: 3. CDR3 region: CASSGGQGIYGYTF. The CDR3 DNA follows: TGTGCCAGCAGCGGGGGACAGGGGATCTATGGCTACACCTTC.

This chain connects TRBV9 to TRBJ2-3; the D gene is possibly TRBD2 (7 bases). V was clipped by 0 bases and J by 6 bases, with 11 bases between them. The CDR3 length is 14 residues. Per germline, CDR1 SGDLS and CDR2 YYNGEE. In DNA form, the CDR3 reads TGTGCCAGCAGCGTAGGGACTAGGGGGGATACGCAGTATTTT. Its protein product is CASSVGTRGDTQYF. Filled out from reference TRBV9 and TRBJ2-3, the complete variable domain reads DSGVTQTPKHLITATGQRVTLRCSPRSGDLSVYWYQQSLDQGLQFLIQYYNGEERAKGNILERFSAQQFPDLHSELNLSSLELGDSALYFCASSVGTRGDTQYFGPGTRLTVL.

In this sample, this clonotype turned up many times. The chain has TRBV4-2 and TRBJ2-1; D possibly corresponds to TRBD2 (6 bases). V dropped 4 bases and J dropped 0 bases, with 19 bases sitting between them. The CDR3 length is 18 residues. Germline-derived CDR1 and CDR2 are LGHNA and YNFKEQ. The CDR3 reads CASSLGTRQLSSYNEQFF. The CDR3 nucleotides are TGTGCCAGCAGCCTCGGGACTCGTCAACTGAGCTCCTACAATGAGCAGTTCTTC.

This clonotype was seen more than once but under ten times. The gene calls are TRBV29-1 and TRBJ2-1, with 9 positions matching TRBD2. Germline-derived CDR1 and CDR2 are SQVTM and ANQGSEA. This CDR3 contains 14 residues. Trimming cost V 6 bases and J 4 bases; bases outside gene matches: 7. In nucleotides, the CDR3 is TGCAGCGTAGACCCTAGCGGGGCTTACAATGAGCAGTTCTTC. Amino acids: CSVDPSGAYNEQFF.

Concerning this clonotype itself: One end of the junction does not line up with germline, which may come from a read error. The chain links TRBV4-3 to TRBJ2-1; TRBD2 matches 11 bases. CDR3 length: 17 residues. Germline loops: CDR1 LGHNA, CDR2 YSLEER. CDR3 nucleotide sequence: TGCGCCAACAGCCAGGACGGGACTAGCGGAACCTACAATGAGCAGTTCTTC. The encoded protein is CANSQDGTSGTYNEQFF.

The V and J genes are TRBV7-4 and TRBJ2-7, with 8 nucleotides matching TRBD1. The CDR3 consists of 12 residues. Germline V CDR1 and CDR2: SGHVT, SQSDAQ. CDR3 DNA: TGTACCCCCGGGGGCAGGGGGCCTCAGCAGTACTTC. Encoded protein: CTPGGRGPQQYF.

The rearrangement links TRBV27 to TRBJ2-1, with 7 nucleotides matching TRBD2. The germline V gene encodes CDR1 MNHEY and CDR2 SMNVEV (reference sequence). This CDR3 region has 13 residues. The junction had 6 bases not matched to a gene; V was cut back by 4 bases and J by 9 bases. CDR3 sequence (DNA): TGTGCCAGCAGTTCTCTAGCGGCGGGTGAGCAGTTCTTC. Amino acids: CASSSLAAGEQFF.

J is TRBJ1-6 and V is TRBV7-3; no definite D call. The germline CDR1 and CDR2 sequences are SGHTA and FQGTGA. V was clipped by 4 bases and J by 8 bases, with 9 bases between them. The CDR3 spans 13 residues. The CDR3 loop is CASSSTPDSPLHF. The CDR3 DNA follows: TGTGCCAGCAGCTCGACACCAGATTCACCCCTCCACTTT.

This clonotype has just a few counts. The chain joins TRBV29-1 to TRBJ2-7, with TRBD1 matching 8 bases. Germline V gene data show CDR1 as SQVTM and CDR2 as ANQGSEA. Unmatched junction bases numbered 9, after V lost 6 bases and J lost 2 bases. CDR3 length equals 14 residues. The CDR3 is CSVVGRTGTYEQYF. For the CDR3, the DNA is TGCAGCGTGGTGGGTCGGACAGGGACCTACGAGCAGTACTTC.

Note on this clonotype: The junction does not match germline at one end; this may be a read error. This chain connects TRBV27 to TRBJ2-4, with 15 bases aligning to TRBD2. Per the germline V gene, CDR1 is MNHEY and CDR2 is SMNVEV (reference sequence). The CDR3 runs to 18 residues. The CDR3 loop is CTSSSGLAGGRAKNIQYF. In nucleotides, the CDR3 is TGTACCAGCAGTTCAGGACTAGCGGGGGGGCGAGCCAAAAACATTCAGTACTTC.

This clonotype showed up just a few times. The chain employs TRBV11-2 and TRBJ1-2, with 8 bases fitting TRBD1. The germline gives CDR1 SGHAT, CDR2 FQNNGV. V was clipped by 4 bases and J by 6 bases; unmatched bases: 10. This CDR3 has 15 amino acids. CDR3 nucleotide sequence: TGTGCCAGCAGCTCAGCGGTGGCAGGGGGCAATGGCTACACCTTC. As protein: CASSSAVAGGNGYTF.

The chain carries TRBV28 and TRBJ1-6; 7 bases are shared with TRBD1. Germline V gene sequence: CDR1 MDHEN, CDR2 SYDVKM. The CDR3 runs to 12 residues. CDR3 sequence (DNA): TGTGCGGGACAGAAATATAATTCACCCCTCCACTTT. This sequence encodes CAGQKYNSPLHF.

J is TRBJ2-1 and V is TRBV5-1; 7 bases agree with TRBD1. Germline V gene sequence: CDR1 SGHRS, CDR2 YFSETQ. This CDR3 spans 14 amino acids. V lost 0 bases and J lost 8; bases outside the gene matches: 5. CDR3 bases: TGCGCCAGCAGCTTGGCCTCAGGGGGACATGAGCAGTTCTTC. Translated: CASSLASGGHEQFF.

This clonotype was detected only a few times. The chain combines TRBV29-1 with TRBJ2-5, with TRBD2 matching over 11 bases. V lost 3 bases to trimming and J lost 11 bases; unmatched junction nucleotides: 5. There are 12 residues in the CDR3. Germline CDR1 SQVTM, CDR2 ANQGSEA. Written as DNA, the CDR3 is TGCAGCGTTGACACTAGCGGGGGTGAGCAGTACTTC. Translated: CSVDTSGGEQYF.

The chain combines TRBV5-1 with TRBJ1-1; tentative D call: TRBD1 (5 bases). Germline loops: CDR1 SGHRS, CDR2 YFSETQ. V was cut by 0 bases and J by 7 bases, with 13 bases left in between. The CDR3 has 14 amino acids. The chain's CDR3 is CASSLDPVGGEAFF. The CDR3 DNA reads TGCGCCAGCAGCTTGGACCCCGTGGGGGGTGAAGCTTTCTTT.

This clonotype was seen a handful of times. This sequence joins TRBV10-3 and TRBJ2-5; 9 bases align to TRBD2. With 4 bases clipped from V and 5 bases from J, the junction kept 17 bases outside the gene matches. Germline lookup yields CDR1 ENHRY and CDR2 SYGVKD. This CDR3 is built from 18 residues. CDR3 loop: CAISVGGLAQGIKETQYF. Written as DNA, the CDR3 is TGTGCCATCAGTGTAGGGGGACTAGCTCAGGGGATCAAGGAGACCCAGTACTTC.

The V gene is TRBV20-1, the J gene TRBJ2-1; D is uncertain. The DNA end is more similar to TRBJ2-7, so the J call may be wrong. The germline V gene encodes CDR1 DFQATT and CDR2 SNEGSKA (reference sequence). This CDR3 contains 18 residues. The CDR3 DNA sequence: TGCAGTGCGAGGTTCTCCGCGTCTGACAAGAACTCCTACAATGAGCAGTACTTC. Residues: CSARFSASDKNSYNEQYF.

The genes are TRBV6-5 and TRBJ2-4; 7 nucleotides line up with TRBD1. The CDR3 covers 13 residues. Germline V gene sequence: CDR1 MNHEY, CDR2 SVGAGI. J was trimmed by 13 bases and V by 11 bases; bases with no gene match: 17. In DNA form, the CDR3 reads TGTGCCTCCAAACCGGACAGGTTGGGGGAGCAGTACTTC. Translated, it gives CASKPDRLGEQYF.

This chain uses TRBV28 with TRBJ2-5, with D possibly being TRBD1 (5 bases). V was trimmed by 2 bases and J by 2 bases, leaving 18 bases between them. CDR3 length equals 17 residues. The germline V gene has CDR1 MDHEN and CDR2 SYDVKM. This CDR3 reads CASSLSLGALPQETQYF. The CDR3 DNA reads TGTGCCAGCAGTTTAAGTTTAGGGGCCCTCCCGCAAGAGACCCAGTACTTC.

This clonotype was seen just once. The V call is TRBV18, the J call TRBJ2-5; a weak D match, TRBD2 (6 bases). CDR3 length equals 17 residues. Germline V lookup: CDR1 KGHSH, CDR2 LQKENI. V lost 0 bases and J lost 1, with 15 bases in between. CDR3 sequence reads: CASSPPSAGLGQETQYF. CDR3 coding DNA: TGTGCCAGCTCACCACCTTCTGCGGGGCTAGGCCAAGAGACCCAGTACTTC.

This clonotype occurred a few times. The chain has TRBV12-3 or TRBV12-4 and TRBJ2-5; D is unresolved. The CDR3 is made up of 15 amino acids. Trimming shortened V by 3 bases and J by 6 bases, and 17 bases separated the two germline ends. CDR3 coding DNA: TGTGCCAGCAGTTTGGAACTACCCCGTCAGAAGACCCAGTACTTC. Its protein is CASSLELPRQKTQYF.